One and the same sample provided the 21 T cell receptor beta chains below, sequenced in a study of cytomegalovirus exposure and HLA in healthy donors. Primers included in the PCR were 60 Vbeta and 13 Jbeta primers. Libraries were prepared by immunoSEQ multiplex PCR; TCRdb keeps only in-frame clonotypes and omits some of them. The sample lists more than 95,000 clones; 70% to 80% were seen once. Sequenced material: PBMCs. Source of these receptors: a man aged 30-40 years in good health and CMV-seropositive.

The chain uses TRBV4-3 and TRBJ1-4; D remains ambiguous. CDR1 and CDR2 from the germline V gene are LGHNA and YSLEER. CDR3 length: 16 residues. Deletions cut 0 bases from V and 4 bases from J, with 12 bases between. In DNA form, the CDR3 reads TGCGCCAGCAGCCAAGATAGCGGATTTAATAATGAAAAACTGTTTTTT. Its translation is CASSQDSGFNNEKLFF.

The V gene is TRBV6-6, the J gene TRBJ1-5; 8 bases are shared with TRBD1. V lost 6 bases to trimming and J lost 4 bases; unmatched junction nucleotides: 5. The CDR3 consists of 14 residues. In germline, CDR1 is MNHNY, CDR2 SVGAGI (reference sequence). The DNA for the CDR3 is TGTGCCAGCAGAACCGGGACAGGAAATCAGCCCCAGCATTTT. It specifies CASRTGTGNQPQHF.

J is TRBJ1-1 and V is TRBV19; 8 bases line up with TRBD1. The CDR3 runs to 15 residues. The germline V gene has CDR1 LNHDA and CDR2 SQIVND (reference sequence). V was pared by 4 bases and J by 1 base, with 5 bases of the junction left unmatched. Here the CDR3 reads CASSRPGTGNTEAFF. Here the CDR3 DNA reads TGTGCCAGTAGTAGACCCGGGACAGGGAACACTGAAGCTTTCTTT.

This chain connects TRBV28 to TRBJ2-3, with TRBD1 matching over 10 bases. After removal of 7 bases from V and 6 bases from J, the junction contained 16 bases not matched to a gene. The CDR3 consists of 17 residues. Germline-derived CDR1 and CDR2 are MDHEN and SYDVKM. As DNA, the CDR3 is TGTGCCAGCACCCTGGGACAGGGGAGGTTTGGTGGGGATACGCAGTATTTT. It specifies CASTLGQGRFGGDTQYF.

The rearrangement uses TRBV7-3 and TRBJ2-3; the match to TRBD2 covers 8 bases. The CDR3 length is 15 residues. From germline, CDR1 is SGHTA and CDR2 FQGTGA. The J segment lost 3 bases and the V segment lost 5 bases, leaving 7 bases of the junction unmatched. The CDR3 DNA reads TGTGCCAGCAGCCGAGCGGGAGTATTGACAGATACGCAGTATTTT. Amino acid sequence: CASSRAGVLTDTQYF.

The V call is TRBV4-1, the J call TRBJ1-5; D is unresolved. V was trimmed by 4 bases and J by 1 base, leaving 23 bases between them. Germline V gene data show CDR1 as MGHRA and CDR2 as YSYEKL. The CDR3 is made up of 19 amino acids. CDR3 in amino acids: CASSPSGPILGISNQPQHF. The CDR3 region has the DNA TGCGCCAGCAGCCCCAGCGGACCTATTTTGGGGATAAGCAATCAGCCCCAGCATTTT.

This chain links TRBV18 with TRBJ2-3, with 8 bases that match TRBD2. The CDR3 totals 14 residues. Germline assignment: CDR1 KGHSH and CDR2 LQKENI. Losses at the gene ends were 7 bases for V and 2 bases for J; bases not matched to a gene: 5. The CDR3 bases are TGTGCCAGCTGTACTAGCGGACTCACAGATACGCAGTATTTT. Amino acids: CASCTSGLTDTQYF.

This chain links TRBV9 with TRBJ2-3, with D unclear. The CDR3 consists of 14 residues. Germline CDR1 SGDLS, CDR2 YYNGEE. Deletions cut 4 bases from V and 2 bases from J, with 11 bases between. CDR3 region: CASSPVLSTDTQYF. CDR3 coding DNA: TGTGCCAGCAGCCCCGTCCTCTCCACAGATACGCAGTATTTT.

This clone was observed a handful of times. This chain joins TRBV6-5 and TRBJ1-1, with TRBD1 identical over 9 bases. V lost 7 bases, J lost 6 bases, and 9 bases stayed unmatched. The CDR3 contains 14 residues. Germline V gene lookup returns CDR1 MNHEY and CDR2 SVGAGI. This CDR3 reads CASTSGTGFSEAFF. The CDR3 DNA reads TGTGCCAGCACTTCCGGGACAGGGTTTTCTGAAGCTTTCTTT.

In the case of this clone: The junction departs from germline at one end; a sequencing error may be responsible. The J gene is TRBJ2-7, the V gene TRBV7-9, with D possibly TRBD1 on 7 matching bases. The CDR3 spans 13 residues. Per germline, CDR1 SEHNR and CDR2 FQNEAQ (reference sequence). DNA for the CDR3: TGTTCCAGCAGTGGAGGGGGCCGGGACGAGCAGTACTTC. It codes for CSSSGGGRDEQYF.

This rearrangement joins TRBV7-9 to TRBJ2-7, with 10 bases that match TRBD1. The CDR3 runs 17 residues. Per germline, CDR1 SEHNR and CDR2 FQNEAQ (reference sequence). The V and J ends lost 2 bases and 2 bases, in that order; junction bases with no gene match: 9. The CDR3 loop reads CASSLRYPGTGAYEQYF. CDR3 coding DNA: TGTGCCAGCAGCTTAAGATACCCCGGGACAGGGGCCTACGAGCAGTACTTC.

The chain links TRBV2 to TRBJ1-1, with D perhaps TRBD1 (5 bases). There are 13 residues in the CDR3. In germline, CDR1 is SNHLY, CDR2 FYNNEI. The V gene lost 6 bases and the J gene lost 4 bases, with 12 bases spanning the gap. The CDR3 protein is CASRGGVLTEAFF. CDR3 bases: TGTGCCAGCAGAGGAGGGGTGCTCACTGAAGCTTTCTTT.

CDR3: CASSRGTGVGQPQHF. The CDR3 DNA is TGTGCCAGCAGTCGCGGGACAGGGGTGGGTCAGCCCCAGCATTTT. The chain carries TRBV9 and TRBJ1-5; 10 nucleotides agree with TRBD1. This CDR3 has 15 residues. The V and J ends lost 5 bases and 6 bases, in that order; junction bases with no gene match: 8. Germline loops: CDR1 SGDLS, CDR2 YYNGEE.

V is TRBV27 and J is TRBJ2-6; D unresolved. This CDR3 has 16 residues. The germline CDR1 and CDR2 sequences are MNHEY and SMNVEV (reference sequence). Trimming removed 1 base at V and 0 bases at J, with 7 bases between. CDR3 in DNA: TGTGCCAGCAGTTTATTGCTACTCTCTGGGGCCAACGTCCTGACTTTC. This sequence encodes CASSLLLLSGANVLTF.

The rearrangement joins TRBV4-2 to TRBJ2-3, with D possibly being TRBD2 (6 bases). V lost 1 base and J lost 10, with 15 bases in between. Germline V gene data show CDR1 as LGHNA and CDR2 as YNFKEQ. The CDR3 extends over 14 amino acids. Here the CDR3 DNA reads TGTGCCAGCAGCCAAGGCCTGGGGGAGGTGGCGCAGTATTTT. It specifies CASSQGLGEVAQYF.

The chain couples TRBV18 to TRBJ1-1, with D unclear. V shed 4 bases and J shed 1 base, with 10 bases lying between them. The CDR3 is 14 residues long. Germline CDR1 KGHSH, CDR2 LQKENI. CDR3: CASSLTEKNTEAFF. CDR3 in DNA: TGTGCCAGCTCACTAACAGAGAAGAACACTGAAGCTTTCTTT.

The CDR3 nucleotides read TGTGCCAGCAGTTTGATTGGGAGCGAGCAGTACTTC. Translated, it gives CASSLIGSEQYF. V is TRBV28 and J is TRBJ2-7, with TRBD2 as a possible D gene (5 bases). Germline V lookup: CDR1 MDHEN, CDR2 SYDVKM. V was clipped by 3 bases and J by 6 bases, with 9 bases between them. The CDR3 is 12 amino acids.

The chain is built from TRBV2 and TRBJ2-7; TRBD1 is a possible D gene (6 bases). The V gene lost 6 bases and the J gene lost 12 bases, with 24 bases spanning the gap. Germline V CDR1 and CDR2: SNHLY, FYNNEI. This CDR3 region has 14 residues. CDR3 sequence: CASSQYRVPALPYF. In DNA, the CDR3 is TGTGCCAGCAGCCAATACAGGGTGCCTGCCCTGCCGTACTTC.

The rearrangement joins TRBV9 to TRBJ2-5; 7 nucleotides agree with TRBD1. The junction had 10 bases not matched to a gene; V was cut back by 3 bases and J by 5 bases. The CDR3 length is 15 residues. CDR1 and CDR2 (germline): SGDLS, YYNGEE. The CDR3 DNA follows: TGTGCCAGCAGCGCGGGACAGTCAATAAGGGAGACCCAGTACTTC. As protein: CASSAGQSIRETQYF.

The chain combines TRBV29-1 with TRBJ2-3; TRBD1 matches 9 bases. Germline CDR1 is SQVTM and CDR2 is ANQGSEA. The CDR3 spans 14 residues. With 7 bases clipped from V and 5 bases from J, the junction kept 10 bases outside the gene matches. CDR3: CSGSTGGAGDTQYF. CDR3 nucleotides: TGCAGCGGCTCCACAGGGGGCGCAGGAGATACGCAGTATTTT.

The chain couples TRBV27 to TRBJ2-7, with D tentatively TRBD2 (6 bases). The germline V gene encodes CDR1 MNHEY and CDR2 SMNVEV (reference sequence). V lost 7 bases and J 2 bases, leaving 15 bases between the germline ends. The CDR3 covers 14 residues. The CDR3 nucleotides read TGTGCCAGCAAGTCCCTAGCGCAAACCTACGAGCAGTACTTC. It translates to CASKSLAQTYEQYF.